The T cell receptor beta chain under discussion was sequenced for a study of blood T cell repertoires in COVID-19. This CDR3 is built from 17 residues. V lost 7 bases, J lost 0 bases, and 16 bases lay in between. In germline, CDR1 is LNHDA, CDR2 SQIVND (reference sequence). Here immunoSEQ multiplex PCR was the method, and the copy in TCRdb shows in-frame clones only, minus some. The sample lists about 180,000 clones; around 85% were seen once. The sequenced material came from PBMCs or T cells enriched from blood (not recorded which). The J gene is TRBJ2-6, the V gene TRBV19; TRBD2 might be the D (6 bases). This TCR was recovered from a man in his forties who had recovered from COVID-19. The CDR3 protein is CASNSGLSLSGANVLTF. The CDR3 DNA follows: TGTGCCAGTAACTCGGGACTTTCGCTCTCTGGGGCCAACGTCCTGACTTTC. Combining the CDR3 with reference TRBV19 and TRBJ2-6 gives the whole variable domain DGGITQSPKYLFRKEGQNVTLSCEQNLNHDAMYWYRQDPGQGLRLIYYSQIVNDFQKGDIAEGYSVSREKKESFPLTVTSAQKNPTAFYLCASNSGLSLSGANVLTFGAGSRLTVL.